This passage covers 28 T cell receptor beta chains from one sample sequenced in a study of blood T cell repertoires in COVID-19. The protocol was immunoSEQ multiplex PCR, while the TCRdb copy is restricted to in-frame clones and leaves out a portion. The table has 20,000 to 25,000 clones, about 87% seen once. Sequencing used peripheral blood. The receptors were sampled from a woman older than 75 with active COVID-19.

As regards this clone: The same CDR3 is also encoded by other DNA sequences in this sample. The chain links TRBV5-1 to TRBJ2-7; D might be TRBD1 (6 bases). Germline CDR1 reads SGHRS; CDR2 reads YFSETQ. The CDR3 consists of 14 residues. V lost 0 bases and J 1 base, leaving 8 bases between the germline ends. CDR3 sequence (DNA): TGCGCCAGCAGCTTGGTTCAGGGGTCCTACGAGCAGTACTTC. Its translation: CASSLVQGSYEQYF.

This clone was observed once. This chain connects TRBV6-5 to TRBJ2-1; 13 bases match TRBD2. Losses at the gene ends were 4 bases for V and 7 bases for J; bases not matched to a gene: 7. The length of the CDR3 is 16 residues. Looked up from germline, CDR1 is MNHEY and CDR2 is SVGAGI. This CDR3 reads CASSSRLAGGRNEQFF. The CDR3 DNA reads TGTGCCAGCAGTTCCAGACTAGCGGGGGGCCGGAATGAGCAGTTCTTC.

The chain has TRBV19 and TRBJ1-5, with D maybe TRBD1 (6 bases). CDR1 is LNHDA and CDR2 is SQIVND in the germline V gene (reference sequence). The CDR3 extends over 17 amino acids. V was shortened by 1 base and J by 3 bases, with 16 bases between the two germline ends. The CDR3 DNA follows: TGTGCCAGTAGTATAGGGGCGACAGGTTTTTCCAATCAGCCCCAGCATTTT. Its translation is CASSIGATGFSNQPQHF.

A single count supports this clone. This rearrangement joins TRBV4-3 to TRBJ2-1; 8 nucleotides align to TRBD2. CDR1 is LGHNA, CDR2 YSLEER, per germline. The CDR3 totals 15 residues. V trimming: 4 bases; J trimming: 5 bases; junction bases outside the gene matches: 7. The CDR3 region is CASSPGGAVDNEQFF. CDR3 in DNA: TGCGCCAGCAGCCCCGGGGGGGCGGTTGACAATGAGCAGTTCTTC.

The rearrangement joins TRBV7-2 to TRBJ1-1; D not certain. The CDR3 covers 17 residues. Germline CDR1 SGHTA, CDR2 FQGNSA. V gave up 1 base and J gave up 0 bases, with 15 bases separating them. DNA of the CDR3: TGTGCCAGCAGCTTAGTAACCTCTGCGAGCATGAACACTGAAGCTTTCTTT. This codes for CASSLVTSASMNTEAFF.

The gene calls are TRBV5-4 and TRBJ2-3; possible D gene TRBD1, 7 bases. The CDR3 runs 14 residues. CDR1 is SGHNT and CDR2 is YYREEE in the germline V gene (reference sequence). V was cut by 4 bases and J by 4 bases, with 13 bases left in between. For the CDR3, the DNA is TGTGCCAGCAGCCTGGAGGGGGCATCAGATACGCAGTATTTT. As protein: CASSLEGASDTQYF.

The V and J genes are TRBV27 and TRBJ1-2; 8 nucleotides align to TRBD1. Germline V CDR1 and CDR2: MNHEY, SMNVEV (reference sequence). With V trimmed by 6 bases and J by 4 bases, 7 bases remained unmatched. The CDR3 contains 14 residues. The CDR3 loop reads CASSPDRDGYGYTF. CDR3 nucleotides: TGTGCCAGCAGCCCGGACAGGGACGGCTATGGCTACACCTTC.

This clone was seen just once. The chain has TRBV9 and TRBJ1-2; no definite D call. The CDR3 sequence is 15 residues long. Germline CDR1 and CDR2: SGDLS and YYNGEE. Trimming pared 4 bases from V and 4 bases from J, leaving 17 bases between. The CDR3 region has the DNA TGTGCCAGCAGCACTGGCGGAGGCACTTCCTATGGCTACACCTTC. Its translation: CASSTGGGTSYGYTF.

This clone appeared once. The J gene is TRBJ2-7, the V gene TRBV3-1 (or the pseudogene TRBV3-2); 10 bases match TRBD1. V was clipped by 2 bases and J by 5 bases; unmatched bases: 6. The CDR3 has 15 residues. Germline lookup yields CDR1 LGHDT and CDR2 YNNKEL (reference sequence). CDR3 DNA: TGTGCCAGCAGCCAACCGGACAGGGGGGTCCACGAGCAGTACTTC. It specifies CASSQPDRGVHEQYF.

V usage is TRBV30 and J usage is TRBJ2-1; the match to TRBD2 covers 10 bases. Trimming took 3 bases from V and 4 from J; bases not matched to a gene: 3. Per germline, CDR1 GTSNPN and CDR2 SVGIG (reference sequence). This CDR3 has 14 amino acids. This CDR3 is CAWSRTSGYNEQFF. The CDR3 bases are TGTGCCTGGAGCCGGACTAGCGGTTACAATGAGCAGTTCTTC.

The CDR3 sequence: CASSSGSAGYTF. The CDR3 bases are TGTGCCAGCAGCTCCGGGTCGGCGGGCTACACCTTC. This rearrangement joins TRBV11-3 to TRBJ1-2; D remains ambiguous. The CDR3 runs 12 residues. The V gene's germline CDR1 is SGHNT and CDR2 YENEEA. Trimming pared 4 bases from V and 8 bases from J, leaving 11 bases between.

Comment on this clone: One end of the junction is discordant with germline, which a read error may explain. The rearrangement joins TRBV2 to TRBJ2-7; TRBD2 agrees at 9 bases. Germline V gene sequence: CDR1 SNHLY, CDR2 FYNNEI. The CDR3 totals 12 residues. In DNA, the CDR3 is TGTGCCGTAGCGGGGGATACCATTCTGCGGCACTTC. Translation: CAVAGDTILRHF.

The chain recombines TRBV5-1 with TRBJ2-2, with TRBD2 matching over 7 bases. Germline trimming cut 9 bases from V and 4 bases from J; bases unmatched to any gene: 6. Germline CDR1 is SGHRS and CDR2 is YFSETQ. There are 13 residues in the CDR3. The DNA for the CDR3 is TGCGCCACCCGGGGAGGGGTCACCGGGGAGCTGTTTTTT. This translates into CATRGGVTGELFF.

The V gene is TRBV10-3, the J gene TRBJ2-1; 9 bases align to TRBD1. Germline V gene sequence: CDR1 ENHRY, CDR2 SYGVKD. The CDR3 runs to 15 residues. V dropped 3 bases and J dropped 8; count of bases not matched to a gene: 8. The CDR3 region is CAISDLHRGLDEQFF. CDR3 nucleotide sequence: TGTGCCATCAGTGATCTCCACAGGGGGCTGGATGAGCAGTTCTTC.

The chain employs TRBV7-9 and TRBJ1-6; 7 nucleotides agree with TRBD1. After removal of 1 base from V and 10 bases from J, the junction contained 10 bases not matched to a gene. The CDR3 totals 16 residues. Germline CDR1 and CDR2: SEHNR and FQNEAQ (reference sequence). The CDR3 bases are TGTGCCAGCAGCTTAGTCGCGGGCAGGGGGGAGTCACCCCTCCACTTT. This codes for CASSLVAGRGESPLHF.

The chain has TRBV20-1 and TRBJ2-7; 7 positions match TRBD2. Germline CDR1 reads DFQATT; CDR2 reads SNEGSKA (reference sequence). The CDR3 length is 13 residues. The V gene end was trimmed by 3 bases and the J gene end by 4 bases; junction bases not matched to a gene: 6. The CDR3 nucleotides are TGCAGTGCTAGTAGGGAGGGGCCTTACGAGCAGTACTTC. Protein sequence: CSASREGPYEQYF.

This chain links TRBV13 with TRBJ2-5; D possibly corresponds to TRBD2 (5 bases). Trimming left V 1 base short and J 1 base short, with 10 bases between. CDR3 size: 15 residues. CDR1 PRHDT and CDR2 FYEKMQ come from the germline V gene (reference sequence). The CDR3 DNA follows: TGTGCCAGCAGCTTAGTGAGGGCAACCCAAGAGACCCAGTACTTC. It encodes CASSLVRATQETQYF. The full variable domain, its missing parts supplied by reference TRBV13 and TRBJ2-5, is AAGVIQSPRHLIKEKRETATLKCYPIPRHDTVYWYQQGPGQDPQFLISFYEKMQSDKGSIPDRFSAQQFSDYHSELNMSSLELGDSALYFCASSLVRATQETQYFGPGTRLLVL.

The rearrangement joins TRBV18 to TRBJ2-7; a possible D gene is TRBD2 (6 bases). Deletions cut 1 base from V and 4 bases from J, with 8 bases between. Germline assignment: CDR1 KGHSH and CDR2 LQKENI. This CDR3 is 13 amino acids long. For the CDR3, the DNA is TGTGCCAGCTCACCACGGGGGGTGTACGAGCAGTACTTC. This sequence encodes CASSPRGVYEQYF.

The gene calls are TRBV24-1 and TRBJ1-6; possibly TRBD1 for D (6 bases). This CDR3 spans 21 amino acids. Trimming left V 0 bases short and J 3 bases short, with 23 bases between. The germline V gene has CDR1 KGHDR and CDR2 SFDVKD. In DNA, the CDR3 is TGTGCCACCAGTGATTTGCACGGGGGCCGCGGGGGAGGAATCTATAATTCACCCCTCCACTTT. This encodes CATSDLHGGRGGGIYNSPLHF.

The V gene is TRBV9, the J gene TRBJ2-1; D perhaps matches TRBD2 (6 bases). The ends were cut back, 4 bases at V and 5 bases at J, with 19 bases in the middle. Germline CDR1 and CDR2: SGDLS and YYNGEE. The CDR3 length is 16 residues. CDR3 residues: CASSPGGAPFNNEQFF. DNA for the CDR3: TGTGCCAGCAGCCCCGGAGGGGCCCCTTTTAACAATGAGCAGTTCTTC.

The rearrangement joins TRBV7-9 to TRBJ1-1; no reliable D call. V lost 2 bases, J lost 2 bases, and 6 bases lay in between. Germline loops: CDR1 SEHNR, CDR2 FQNEAQ (reference sequence). The CDR3 length is 13 residues. The CDR3 reads CASSLNYNTEAFF. The CDR3 DNA reads as TGTGCCAGCAGCTTAAACTACAACACTGAAGCTTTCTTT.

V and J are TRBV18 and TRBJ2-7; D may be TRBD1 (6 bases). The CDR3 is 15 residues long. Trimming stripped 6 bases from V and 3 bases from J, with 18 bases between. From germline, CDR1 is KGHSH and CDR2 LQKENI. The CDR3: CASSSDPGHLYEQYF. The DNA of the CDR3 is TGTGCCAGCTCCTCTGACCCGGGACACCTCTACGAGCAGTACTTC. Using reference TRBV18 and TRBJ2-7 for the parts outside the CDR3, the full variable domain is NAGVMQNPRHLVRRRGQEARLRCSPMKGHSHVYWYRQLPEEGLKFMVYLQKENIIDESGMPKERFSAEFPKEGPSILRIQQVVRGDSAAYFCASSSDPGHLYEQYFGPGTRLTVT.

The CDR3 bases are TGTGCCAGCTCACCCTACTTGGGACAGGGGGCTAATACGAACACCGGGGAGCTGTTTTTT. As protein: CASSPYLGQGANTNTGELFF. V and J are TRBV18 and TRBJ2-2; 12 bases are shared with TRBD1. Losses at the gene ends were 3 bases for V and 0 bases for J; bases not matched to a gene: 11. CDR1 and CDR2 from the germline V gene are KGHSH and LQKENI. The CDR3 has 20 amino acids.

The CDR3 region is CASSPLRSAGGSPLHF. The CDR3 DNA reads TGTGCCAGCAGCCCCTTGAGGAGTGCGGGGGGTTCACCCCTCCACTTT. This rearrangement joins TRBV11-2 to TRBJ1-6, with D possibly matching TRBD1 (5 bases). The V and J ends lost 5 bases and 9 bases respectively, with 20 bases between them. Per germline, CDR1 SGHAT and CDR2 FQNNGV. CDR3 size: 16 residues.

This clone was found a few times. This chain uses TRBV20-1 with TRBJ1-1; D call uncertain. V dropped 6 bases and J dropped 5 bases, with 10 bases sitting between them. The CDR3 consists of 11 residues. From germline, CDR1 is DFQATT and CDR2 SNEGSKA (reference sequence). The CDR3 sequence: CSADGITEAFF. The CDR3 DNA reads as TGCAGTGCCGACGGGATTACTGAAGCTTTCTTT.

The genes are TRBV21-1 and TRBJ1-6; TRBD1, the D gene given by the table, was not confirmed from the DNA. TRBV21-1 is labeled a pseudogene. The CDR3 runs to 16 residues. The chain's CDR3 is CASSKADRDVGSPLHF. The CDR3 DNA reads TGTGCCAGCAGCAAGGCCGACAGGGATGTAGGTTCACCCCTCCACTTT.

This chain links TRBV9 with TRBJ2-5, with TRBD1 matching over 7 bases. The CDR3 is 16 residues long. V shed 6 bases, J shed 5 bases, and the junction held 16 bases outside the gene matches. The germline V gene has CDR1 SGDLS and CDR2 YYNGEE. CDR3 in amino acids: CASTGDSLAPGETQYF. The CDR3 nucleotides read TGTGCCAGCACAGGGGACAGTCTTGCCCCTGGGGAGACCCAGTACTTC.

The chain recombines TRBV24-1 with TRBJ2-1; 9 bases align to TRBD1. Trimming removed 4 bases from V and 15 bases from J; junction bases left unmatched: 6. The CDR3 extends over 12 amino acids. Germline lookup yields CDR1 KGHDR and CDR2 SFDVKD. The CDR3 region has the DNA TGTGCCACCAGTGACCCCGGGACAGGGTTGTTCTTC. The encoded protein is CATSDPGTGLFF.